The T cell receptor (beta chain) described here comes from a study of T cells in Graves' hyperthyroidism and ophthalmopathy. This clonotype was seen repeatedly, ten times or more. Amplified TCR beta CDR3 regions derived from RNA transcripts. Using the HTBI primer set, a first-round RT-PCR was run on the TCR CDR3. TCRdb independently ran MiXCR on the multiplex PCR reads; one entry per CDR3 protein. Of hundreds of thousands of distinct CDR3 sequences listed, 15% to 17% are singletons. The receptor was isolated from a woman aged 18 to 35 with Graves' hyperthyroidism. Sequencing used blood.

The CDR3 sequence: CSAQMGLREGPILTNEQFF. The CDR3 nucleotides read TGCAGTGCTCAAATGGGGTTGCGGGAGGGCCCAATACTTACGAATGAGCAGTTCTTC. This chain connects TRBV20-1 to TRBJ2-1; TRBD2 matches 9 bases. CDR1 is DFQATT, CDR2 SNEGSKA, per germline (reference sequence). This CDR3 has 19 amino acids. The J segment lost 7 bases and the V segment lost 5 bases, leaving 24 bases of the junction unmatched.